This T cell receptor (beta chain) appears in the sequencing data of a study of vaccination effects on CD4 cells after COVID-19 (dated by TCRdb to between 2021 and 2024). Context from the whole study: Each participant got two doses of an mRNA SARS-CoV-2 vaccine, either BNT162b2 or mRNA-1273. The Oncomine TCR Beta short-read assay on an Illumina iSeq 100 was used to sequence cultures from other donors in the study. A total of 9 to 11 COVID-19 convalescent patients and several SARS-CoV-2-naive healthy vaccine recipients were included in the full study. SARS-CoV-2 spike-specific CD4+ TCR repertoires were compared before and after mRNA vaccination in COVID-19 convalescent patients and in infection-naive vaccine recipients.

To identify antigen-specific CD4+ T cell clonotypes by their expansion, the ViraFEST assay first stimulated PBMC with viral peptide pools and then applied TCR sequencing. After around eleven days of culture, CD4+ T cells were isolated with the EasySep CD4+ T cell isolation kit. None of the healthy vaccine recipients had a prior SARS-CoV-2 infection, which was confirmed by nucleocapsid antibody tests that came back negative both before and after vaccination. Roughly 1.9 million PBMC per well were cultured with approximately 10 ug/ml peptides in IMDM containing about 5% human AB serum, about 10 IU/ml IL-2 and gentamicin. On days 3 and 7, half of the culture medium was replaced with fresh IL-2-containing medium. Unless noted otherwise, every peptide stimulation condition was grown in triplicate wells. PBMC were separated from whole blood using Ficoll-Paque Plus gradient centrifugation and were then either cryopreserved at -140C or used fresh. The overlapping peptide pools covered the spike proteins of SARS-CoV-2 and of the common cold coronaviruses HCoV-NL63, HCoV-OC43 and HCoV-229E. Genomic DNA was extracted from cultured CD4+ T cells with the QIAamp micro DNA kit.

Concerning this clone itself: Its antigen specificity is not known. No base qualities exist here, and no much larger clone lies one base off it.

The receptor library was made with the immunoSEQ multiplex PCR assay. DNA from the cultured, isolated CD4+ T cells was subjected to TCR beta CDR3 sequencing. The original pipeline was this. Non-productive TCR sequences were removed, reads were trimmed to the CDR3 region, and CDR3s of at least 7 amino acids were retained. Antigen-specific clonotypes were identified with the MANAFEST web app by comparing expansion in peptide wells against reference cultures. To be called positive, a clone needed expansion at FDR<0.05 compared with the reference and with all other wells, an odds ratio greater than 5, and a frequency greater than 0.1% in two replicate wells. A clonotype was defined as cross-reactive if the clonotype was significantly expanded both in SARS-CoV-2 spike wells and in at least one common cold coronavirus spike condition. Using the stringdist R package, CDR3 similarity was measured by Levenshtein distance, and unrooted trees were constructed with ape in R 3.6.1. The immuneACCESS repertoire file appears here via TCRdb, limited to in-frame rearrangements. These files lack a portion of the clones; in checked studies, under half of the deficit traces to unresolved V genes, and the cause of the others is not known. The D gene and trimming were derived from the DNA, and the V and J assignments and clone size from that table. The sample records 8,700 or so clones, roughly 74% of which are singletons. About 12% of the sample lies in the top ten.

Overall study outcomes, separate from this receptor: In healthy vaccine recipients, vaccine-induced clones were almost all SARS-CoV-2 mono-reactive, with only 1 of 255 cross-reactive with common cold coronaviruses. The study was limited by a small number of convalescent patients, and early post-infection timepoints were lacking. Both infection-induced and vaccine-induced clones contracted markedly at late post-vaccination timepoints, which is consistent with waning T cell responses.

From its cysteine to its phenylalanine, the CDR3 spans 13 amino acids. Only the CDR3 portion is preserved as DNA: 39 bases, with reading frame beginning at the first base. V and J are truncated by 5 bases and 5 bases respectively, leaving an intervening sequence of 13 bases. As encoded in the germline V gene, CDR1 is SQVTM while CDR2 is ANQGSEA. The sequence was collected from a human donor who received a COVID-19 vaccine. Rearrangement joined TRBV29-1 to TRBJ2-1, with no reliable assignment of the D segment. Specimen: CD4+ T cells from PBMCs cultured with HCoV-229E spike peptides, collected before COVID-19 vaccination. The label giving this sample's cell subset or site can be read as: HCoV-229E spike overlapping peptide pool stimulation. The DNA reads as follows: TGCAGCGTTCCCCAGGTAATGGACAATGAGCAGTTCTTC. This gives the protein CSVPQVMDNEQFF.